This T cell receptor beta chain was recorded in a study of memory CD4+ T cells and cytomegalovirus serostatus. The V gene's germline CDR1 is SQVTM and CDR2 ANQGSEA. V shed 7 bases and J shed 6 bases, with 4 bases lying between them. This CDR3 comprises 9 residues. Single viable CD3+CD4+CD8-CD45RO+ cells were sorted as the memory CD4+ T cells. Method: immunoSEQ multiplex PCR; TCRdb's copy keeps in-frame clones and lacks some. The sample includes roughly 76,000 clones, 78% of them seen just once. The receptor comes from an adult in good health and CMV-seropositive. V is TRBV29-1 and J is TRBJ1-5; D remains ambiguous. The sample was memory CD4+ T cells from blood. The CDR3 loop reads CSGRQPQHF. The CDR3 nucleotides read TGCAGCGGCCGTCAGCCCCAGCATTTT.